The 3 T cell receptor beta chains given below trace back to one sample, sequenced in a study of cytomegalovirus exposure and HLA in healthy donors. 60 Vbeta and 13 Jbeta primers were used in PCR. The assay was immunoSEQ multiplex PCR, and TCRdb's table has in-frame clones only and misses some. This sample has under 200,000 clones, with around three quarters found just once. The source material was PBMCs. The receptors originated from a man aged 40-55 years in good health and CMV-seronegative.

This chain uses TRBV11-2 with TRBJ2-3; 8 bases map to TRBD2. Germline trimming cut 7 bases from V and 0 bases from J; bases unmatched to any gene: 6. Germline CDR1 is SGHAT and CDR2 is FQNNGV. This CDR3 comprises 15 residues. The CDR3 spells CASIASGGSTDTQYF. The CDR3, as DNA: TGTGCCAGCATCGCCAGCGGGGGAAGCACAGATACGCAGTATTTT.

The chain carries TRBV30 and TRBJ2-5, with D perhaps matching TRBD1 (6 bases). The CDR3 is 12 amino acids. Germline assignment: CDR1 GTSNPN and CDR2 SVGIG (reference sequence). V lost 5 bases and J 2 bases, leaving 9 bases between the germline ends. Here the CDR3 DNA reads TGTGCCTGGGCCAGGGGACAAGAGACCCAGTACTTC. It yields the protein CAWARGQETQYF.

This rearrangement joins TRBV29-1 to TRBJ2-5; D uncertain. The closer fit of TRBJ2-7 to the DNA end suggests the J call may be wrong. The CDR3 consists of 12 residues. The germline V gene encodes CDR1 SQVTM and CDR2 ANQGSEA. The CDR3 is CSVEGSSYEQYF. The CDR3 DNA follows: TGCAGCGTTGAAGGAAGCTCCTACGAGCAGTACTTC.